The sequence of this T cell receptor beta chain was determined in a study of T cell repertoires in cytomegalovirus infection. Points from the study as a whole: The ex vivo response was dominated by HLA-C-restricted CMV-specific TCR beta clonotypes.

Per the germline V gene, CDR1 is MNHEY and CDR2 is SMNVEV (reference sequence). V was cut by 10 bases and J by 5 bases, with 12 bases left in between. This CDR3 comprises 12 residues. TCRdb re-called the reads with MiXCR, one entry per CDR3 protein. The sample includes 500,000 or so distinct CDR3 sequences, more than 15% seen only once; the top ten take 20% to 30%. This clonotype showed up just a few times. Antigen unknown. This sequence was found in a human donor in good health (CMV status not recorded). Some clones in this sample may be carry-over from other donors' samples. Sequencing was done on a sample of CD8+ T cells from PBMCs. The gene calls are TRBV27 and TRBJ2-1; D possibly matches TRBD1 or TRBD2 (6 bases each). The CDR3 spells CATKGEDNEQFF. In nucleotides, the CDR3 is TGTGCCACCAAGGGGGAGGACAATGAGCAGTTCTTC.